The 9 T cell receptor beta chains presented below share a single source sample, sequenced in a study of human T cells and chemical hapten exposure. Using its own MiXCR run on the RACE reads, TCRdb lists one record per CDR3 protein. The sample holds tens of thousands of distinct CDR3 sequences; 6.7% are singletons and the top ten take approximately 1.6%. Specified time point: pre-sensitization, week 0. Treatment of the sample: therapeutic diphenylcyclopropenone sensitization with weekly scalp DPC. The specimen comprised whole blood, sampled in connection with sensitization to the hapten diphenylcyclopropenone (DPC). These receptors originate from a woman aged 25-40 years with alopecia areata. Some clones in this sample may be carry-over from other donors' samples.

This clonotype has ten or more counts. This chain links TRBV25-1 with TRBJ2-7; D may match TRBD1 or TRBD2 (5 bases each). CDR3 length: 14 amino acids. V lost 1 base and J lost 5, with 12 bases in between. Per the germline V gene, CDR1 is MGHDK and CDR2 is SYGVNS. DNA of the CDR3: TGTGCCAGCAGTGAATTTGGGGGTCCCAACGAGCAGTACTTC. It is translated as CASSEFGGPNEQYF.

This clonotype was found many times. Mismatch with germline at one junction end may stem from a read error. This chain joins TRBV3-1 and TRBJ1-6; no firm D call. The CDR3 spans 15 residues. CDR1 is LGHDT and CDR2 is YNNKEL in the germline V gene (reference sequence). DNA of the CDR3: TGTGCCAGCAGCCAACAATTTGCCTACAATTCACCCCTCCACTTT. Its translation: CASSQQFAYNSPLHF.

This clonotype was counted ten times or more. The chain recombines TRBV6-6 with TRBJ2-7, with TRBD2 identical over 7 bases. V shed 10 bases and J 7 bases; nucleotides not matched to a gene: 13. CDR3 size: 13 residues. Germline CDR1 reads MNHNY; CDR2 reads SVGAGI (reference sequence). The CDR3 region has the DNA TGTGCCATCGGACGGGGGGAACTAGGGGAGCAGTACTTC. As protein: CAIGRGELGEQYF.

This chain joins TRBV5-1 and TRBJ1-2; D perhaps matches TRBD1 (6 bases). V shed 0 bases and J shed 8 bases, with 20 bases lying between them. Germline-derived CDR1 and CDR2 are SGHRS and YFSETQ. This CDR3 is built from 16 residues. The CDR3 DNA reads as TGCGCCAGCAGCTTGGATGGGGGGTATCGAACAGGGGGCTACACCTTC. Residues: CASSLDGGYRTGGYTF.

The chain combines TRBV29-1 with TRBJ1-2; no firm D call. V lost 7 bases to trimming and J lost 3 bases, with 12 bases between them. The germline V gene encodes CDR1 SQVTM and CDR2 ANQGSEA. The CDR3 is made up of 12 amino acids. The CDR3 loop reads CSAGPGDYGYTF. The CDR3 DNA is TGCAGCGCCGGTCCAGGCGACTATGGCTACACCTTC. The whole variable domain, filled in from reference TRBV29-1 and TRBJ1-2, reads SAVISQKPSRDICQRGTSLTIQCQVDSQVTMMFWYRQQPGQSLTLIATANQGSEATYESGFVIDKFPISRPNLTFSTLTVSNMSPEDSSIYLCSAGPGDYGYTFGSGTRLTVV.

This clonotype was seen repeatedly, ten times or more. This chain links TRBV20-1 with TRBJ1-1, with D unclear. This CDR3 spans 13 amino acids. V lost 4 bases, J lost 1 base, and 10 bases lay in between. Germline V lookup: CDR1 DFQATT, CDR2 SNEGSKA (reference sequence). DNA for the CDR3: TGCAGTGCTACCCGACCGGCGAACACTGAAGCTTTCTTT. Encoded protein: CSATRPANTEAFF.

This clonotype showed up many times. The rearrangement links TRBV20-1 to TRBJ1-5; no definite D call. Germline CDR1 is DFQATT and CDR2 is SNEGSKA (reference sequence). V gave up 2 bases and J gave up 6 bases, with 17 bases separating them. CDR3 length: 15 residues. CDR3 sequence reads: CSARSRSSATQPQHF. CDR3 nucleotide sequence: TGCAGTGCTAGATCCCGTTCCAGCGCCACTCAGCCCCAGCATTTT.

This clonotype appeared a few times. The chain is built from TRBV3-1 and TRBJ1-1, with D tentatively TRBD1 (6 bases). The ends were cut back, 4 bases at V and 2 bases at J, with 17 bases in the middle. Germline values: CDR1 LGHDT, CDR2 YNNKEL (reference sequence). The CDR3 consists of 16 residues. The DNA of the CDR3 is TGTGCCAGCAGCCCTGTGTGGGGGGGGCTAAACACTGAAGCTTTCTTT. Its translation is CASSPVWGGLNTEAFF. Together with reference TRBV3-1 and TRBJ1-1, the CDR3 gives the full variable domain: DTAVSQTPKYLVTQMGNDKSIKCEQNLGHDTMYWYKQDSKKFLKIMFSYNNKELIINETVPNRFSPKSPDKAHLNLHINSLELGDSAVYFCASSPVWGGLNTEAFFGQGTRLTVV.

This chain links TRBV6-6 with TRBJ2-5; no clear D gene. The germline V and J ends were trimmed by 6 bases and 5 bases, with 13 bases remaining between them. The germline V gene has CDR1 MNHNY and CDR2 SVGAGI (reference sequence). This CDR3 has 13 amino acids. The CDR3 region has the DNA TGTGCCAGCAGGCCCGCGGCCCCGGAGACCCAGTACTTC. This encodes CASRPAAPETQYF.